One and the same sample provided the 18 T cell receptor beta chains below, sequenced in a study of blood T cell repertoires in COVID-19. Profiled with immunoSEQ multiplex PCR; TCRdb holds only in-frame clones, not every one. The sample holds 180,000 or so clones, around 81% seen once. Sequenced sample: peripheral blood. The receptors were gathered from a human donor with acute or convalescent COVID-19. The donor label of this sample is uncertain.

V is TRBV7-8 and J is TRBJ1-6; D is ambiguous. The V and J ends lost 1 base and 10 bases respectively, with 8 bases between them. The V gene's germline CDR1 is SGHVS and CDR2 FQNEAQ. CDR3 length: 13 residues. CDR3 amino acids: CASSLGAGSPLHF. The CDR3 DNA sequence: TGTGCCAGCAGCTTAGGGGCAGGCTCACCCCTCCACTTT.

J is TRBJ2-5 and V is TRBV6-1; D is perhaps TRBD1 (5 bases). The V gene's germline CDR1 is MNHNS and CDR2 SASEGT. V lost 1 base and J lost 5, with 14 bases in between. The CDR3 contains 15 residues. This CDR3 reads CASSEGGAEWETQYF. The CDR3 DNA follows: TGTGCCAGCAGTGAAGGGGGCGCAGAATGGGAGACCCAGTACTTC.

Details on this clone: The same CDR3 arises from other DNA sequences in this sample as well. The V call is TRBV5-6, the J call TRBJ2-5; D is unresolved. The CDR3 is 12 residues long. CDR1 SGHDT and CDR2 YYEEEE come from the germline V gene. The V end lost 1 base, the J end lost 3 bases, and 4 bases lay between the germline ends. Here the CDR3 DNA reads TGTGCCAGCAGCTTGACAGAAGAGACCCAGTACTTC. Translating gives CASSLTEETQYF. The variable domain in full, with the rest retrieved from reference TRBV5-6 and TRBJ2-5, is DAGVTQSPTHLIKTRGQQVTLRCSPKSGHDTVSWYQQALGQGPQFIFQYYEEEERQRGNFPDRFSGHQFPNYSSELNVNALLLGDSALYLCASSLTEETQYFGPGTRLLVL.

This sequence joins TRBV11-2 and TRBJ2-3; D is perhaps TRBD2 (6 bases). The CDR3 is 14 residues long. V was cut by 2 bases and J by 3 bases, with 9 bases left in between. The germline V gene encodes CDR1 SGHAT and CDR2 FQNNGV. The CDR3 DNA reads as TGTGCCAGCAGCTTAACCGCGGGGACAGATACGCAGTATTTT. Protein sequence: CASSLTAGTDTQYF.

Here the CDR3 DNA reads TGTGCCAGCAGCTTAGGGACTAGCAGGGTGCATGAGCAGTTCTTC. Protein: CASSLGTSRVHEQFF. V is TRBV7-8 and J is TRBJ2-1, with TRBD2 matching over 8 bases. Trimming removed 1 base from V and 8 bases from J; junction bases left unmatched: 7. Germline CDR1 SGHVS, CDR2 FQNEAQ. The CDR3 extends over 15 amino acids.

CDR3 coding DNA: TGTGCCAGTAGCCCTAGCGGCACAGATACGCAGTATTTT. Amino acid sequence: CASSPSGTDTQYF. The chain is built from TRBV19 and TRBJ2-3; D might be TRBD2 (6 bases). V was trimmed by 6 bases and J by 1 base, leaving 8 bases between them. CDR3 length: 13 amino acids. Germline V lookup: CDR1 LNHDA, CDR2 SQIVND (reference sequence).

The CDR3 reads CASTPWQGAYEQYF. In nucleotides, the CDR3 is TGTGCCAGCACCCCATGGCAGGGGGCCTACGAGCAGTACTTC. The chain joins TRBV3-1 (or the pseudogene TRBV3-2) to TRBJ2-7; TRBD1 matches at 7 bases. The CDR3 runs 14 residues. J gave up 2 bases and V 7 bases, and 8 bases lay outside the gene matches. Germline CDR1 is LGHDT and CDR2 is YNNKEL (reference sequence).

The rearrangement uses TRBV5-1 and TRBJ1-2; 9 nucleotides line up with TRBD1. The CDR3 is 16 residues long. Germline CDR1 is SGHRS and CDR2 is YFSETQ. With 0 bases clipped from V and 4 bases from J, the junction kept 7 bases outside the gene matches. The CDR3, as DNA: TGCGCCAGCAGCTTGGGGCAGGACAGGGGCCTCTATGGCTACACCTTC. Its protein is CASSLGQDRGLYGYTF.

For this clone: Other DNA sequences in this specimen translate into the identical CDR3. The CDR3 loop is CASSRGGYGYTF. The CDR3 DNA is TGTGCCAGCAGCCGGGGGGGCTATGGCTACACCTTC. This chain joins TRBV6-5 and TRBJ1-2; TRBD1 might be the D (5 bases). V was cut by 6 bases and J by 4 bases, with 9 bases left in between. The CDR3 extends over 12 amino acids. Germline lookup yields CDR1 MNHEY and CDR2 SVGAGI.

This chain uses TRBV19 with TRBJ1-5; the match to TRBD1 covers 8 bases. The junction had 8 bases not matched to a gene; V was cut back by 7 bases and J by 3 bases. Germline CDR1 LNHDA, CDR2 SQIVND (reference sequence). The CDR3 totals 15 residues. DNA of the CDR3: TGTGCCAGTACCCCCCAGGGGGCAAACAATCAGCCCCAGCATTTT. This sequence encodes CASTPQGANNQPQHF.

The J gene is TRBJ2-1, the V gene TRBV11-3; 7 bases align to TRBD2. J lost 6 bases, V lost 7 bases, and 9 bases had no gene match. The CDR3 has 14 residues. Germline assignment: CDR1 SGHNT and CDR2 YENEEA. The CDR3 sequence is CASKREGGSNEQFF. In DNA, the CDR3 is TGTGCCAGCAAGAGGGAGGGAGGCTCCAATGAGCAGTTCTTC.

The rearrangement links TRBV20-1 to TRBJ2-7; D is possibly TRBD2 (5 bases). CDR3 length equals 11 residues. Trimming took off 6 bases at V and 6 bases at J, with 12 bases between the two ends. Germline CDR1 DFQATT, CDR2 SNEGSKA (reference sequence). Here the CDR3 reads CSALAEGEQYF. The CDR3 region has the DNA TGCAGTGCGTTAGCCGAGGGCGAGCAGTACTTC.

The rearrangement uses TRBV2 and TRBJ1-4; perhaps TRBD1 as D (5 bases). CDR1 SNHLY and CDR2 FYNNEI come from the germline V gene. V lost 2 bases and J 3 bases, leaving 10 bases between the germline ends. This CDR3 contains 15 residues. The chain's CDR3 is CASSELGGSNEKLFF. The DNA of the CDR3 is TGTGCCAGCAGTGAATTGGGGGGTTCTAATGAAAAACTGTTTTTT.

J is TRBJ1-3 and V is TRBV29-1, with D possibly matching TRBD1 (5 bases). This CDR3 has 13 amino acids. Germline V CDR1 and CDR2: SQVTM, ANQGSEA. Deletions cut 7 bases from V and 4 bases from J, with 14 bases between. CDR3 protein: CSAAPGKGNTIYF. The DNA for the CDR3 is TGCAGCGCCGCACCAGGGAAAGGAAACACCATATATTTT. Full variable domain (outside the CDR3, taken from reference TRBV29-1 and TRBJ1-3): SAVISQKPSRDICQRGTSLTIQCQVDSQVTMMFWYRQQPGQSLTLIATANQGSEATYESGFVIDKFPISRPNLTFSTLTVSNMSPEDSSIYLCSAAPGKGNTIYFGEGSWLTVV.

This CDR3 is CASRNRENSPLHF. DNA of the CDR3: TGTGCCAGTAGAAACAGGGAGAATTCACCCCTCCACTTT. The chain couples TRBV19 to TRBJ1-6, with D perhaps TRBD1 (6 bases). V gave up 6 bases and J gave up 7 bases, with 10 bases separating them. The CDR3 extends over 13 amino acids. CDR1 is LNHDA, CDR2 SQIVND, per germline (reference sequence).

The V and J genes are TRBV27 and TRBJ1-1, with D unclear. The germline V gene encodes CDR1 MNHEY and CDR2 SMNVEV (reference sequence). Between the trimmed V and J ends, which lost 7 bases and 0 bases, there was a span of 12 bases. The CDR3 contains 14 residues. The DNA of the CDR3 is TGTGCCAGCACCCCTCTAGGTTTGAACACTGAAGCTTTCTTT. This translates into CASTPLGLNTEAFF.

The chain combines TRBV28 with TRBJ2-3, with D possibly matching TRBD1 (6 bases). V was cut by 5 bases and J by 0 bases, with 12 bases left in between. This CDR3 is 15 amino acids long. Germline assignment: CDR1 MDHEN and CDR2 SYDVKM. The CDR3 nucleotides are TGTGCCAGCAGTCCCAGGGGAAGGAGCACAGATACGCAGTATTTT. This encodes CASSPRGRSTDTQYF.

CDR3 in DNA: TGTGCCAGTAGTAACCCAGCGGGGCTTAATAATGAGCAGTTCTTC. It specifies CASSNPAGLNNEQFF. The chain has TRBV19 and TRBJ2-1; 7 bases match TRBD2. This CDR3 contains 15 residues. Germline V CDR1 and CDR2: LNHDA, SQIVND (reference sequence). The V segment lost 4 bases and the J segment 7 bases; nucleotides outside the gene matches: 10. The entire variable domain, with the rest obtained from reference TRBV19 and TRBJ2-1, is as follows: DGGITQSPKYLFRKEGQNVTLSCEQNLNHDAMYWYRQDPGQGLRLIYYSQIVNDFQKGDIAEGYSVSREKKESFPLTVTSAQKNPTAFYLCASSNPAGLNNEQFFGPGTRLTVL.